What follows are 14 T cell receptor beta chains derived from one specimen sequenced in a study of technical replicates of blood from a few donors. Profiled with immunoSEQ multiplex PCR; TCRdb holds only in-frame clones, not every one. The table includes roughly 85,000 clones, roughly 94% detected once. The sample was T cells isolated from PBMCs. The receptors originated from a human donor in good health.

This rearrangement joins TRBV10-2 to TRBJ1-2; D ambiguous. The CDR3 length is 15 residues. V lost 3 bases, J lost 5 bases, and 16 bases lay in between. The V gene's germline CDR1 is WSHSY and CDR2 SAAADI. The CDR3, as DNA: TGCGCCAGCAGTGACGGGTACGGAGGATTTTATGGCTACACCTTC. It yields the protein CASSDGYGGFYGYTF.

The rearrangement joins TRBV11-2 to TRBJ2-1; possibly TRBD2 for D (6 bases). V was shortened by 5 bases and J by 6 bases, with 29 bases between the two germline ends. The germline V gene has CDR1 SGHAT and CDR2 FQNNGV. The CDR3 extends over 19 amino acids. The CDR3 reads CASSPGGRRADRIGNEQFF. Here the CDR3 DNA reads TGTGCCAGCAGCCCCGGAGGGAGGCGGGCGGATAGGATAGGCAATGAGCAGTTCTTC.

The rearrangement uses TRBV2 and TRBJ1-1, with a tentative D call TRBD1 (6 bases). Germline V gene lookup returns CDR1 SNHLY and CDR2 FYNNEI. Trimming cost V 4 bases and J 5 bases, with 11 bases left between them. The CDR3 length is 13 residues. DNA of the CDR3: TGTGCCAGCAGTGTAGGGGGAGGGACTGAAGCTTTCTTT. As protein: CASSVGGGTEAFF.

The rearrangement uses TRBV6-5 and TRBJ1-5; 8 bases match TRBD1. V gave up 5 bases and J gave up 7 bases; unmatched junction bases: 4. The CDR3 loop spans 13 amino acids. Germline V gives CDR1 MNHEY, CDR2 SVGAGI. The CDR3 loop is CASSGQGEQPQHF. The CDR3 region has the DNA TGTGCCAGCAGTGGACAGGGCGAGCAGCCCCAGCATTTT.

The genes are TRBV19 and TRBJ1-1; a weak D match, TRBD1 (5 bases). The CDR3 is 12 amino acids. Germline-derived CDR1 and CDR2 are LNHDA and SQIVND (reference sequence). V lost 6 bases, J lost 10 bases, and 15 bases lay in between. CDR3: CASSPWGEGAFF. The CDR3, as DNA: TGTGCCAGTAGCCCATGGGGGGAAGGAGCTTTCTTT.

J is TRBJ2-7 and V is TRBV9; D might be TRBD1 (6 bases). Per the germline V gene, CDR1 is SGDLS and CDR2 is YYNGEE. V lost 3 bases to trimming and J lost 4 bases, with 17 bases between them. CDR3 length equals 15 residues. The DNA for the CDR3 is TGTGCCAGCAGCGAGGGGGACGGAAGATTTTACGAGCAGTACTTC. Residues: CASSEGDGRFYEQYF.

V gene TRBV7-9 combines with J gene TRBJ2-7; 9 bases align to TRBD2. Germline loops: CDR1 SEHNR, CDR2 FQNEAQ (reference sequence). V lost 5 bases, J lost 4 bases, and 21 bases stayed unmatched. The CDR3 extends over 19 amino acids. CDR3 bases: TGTGCCAGCAGCGGGCGGGGGGGCTCGCTACCGGCGGAATTATACGAGCAGTACTTC. Translation: CASSGRGGSLPAELYEQYF. The full variable domain, with the rest looked up from reference TRBV7-9 and TRBJ2-7, is DTGVSQNPRHKITKRGQNVTFRCDPISEHNRLYWYRQTLGQGPEFLTYFQNEAQLEKSRLLSDRFSAERPKGSFSTLEIQRTEQGDSAMYLCASSGRGGSLPAELYEQYFGPGTRLTVT.

This clone appeared a single time. The chain couples TRBV5-1 to TRBJ1-2, with a weak D call TRBD1 (6 bases). The germline V gene encodes CDR1 SGHRS and CDR2 YFSETQ. The length of the CDR3 is 15 residues. V was cut by 5 bases and J by 4 bases, with 18 bases left in between. The CDR3 DNA sequence: TGCGCCAGCAGGCTCGATCCGGACAGTCTCTATGGCTACACCTTC. Protein sequence: CASRLDPDSLYGYTF.

The chain is built from TRBV6-1 and TRBJ2-7; D possibly corresponds to TRBD1 (5 bases). CDR1 and CDR2 from the germline V gene are MNHNS and SASEGT. Trimming took off 4 bases at V and 0 bases at J, with 13 bases between the two ends. The CDR3 is made up of 15 amino acids. The CDR3 here is CASSAQDGFSYEQYF. The CDR3 DNA follows: TGTGCCAGCAGTGCACAGGACGGGTTCTCCTACGAGCAGTACTTC.

This clone was seen only a few times. The chain employs TRBV9 and TRBJ1-2; TRBD1 is a possible D gene (5 bases). Deletions cut 3 bases from V and 3 bases from J, with 21 bases between. The CDR3 has 17 residues. The germline CDR1 and CDR2 sequences are SGDLS and YYNGEE. The CDR3 region has the DNA TGTGCCAGCAGCGGGTTGGGGCGGCTTGGAGAGGACTATGGCTACACCTTC. This sequence encodes CASSGLGRLGEDYGYTF.

The chain's CDR3 is CASIDSQETQYF. The CDR3 DNA is TGTGCCAGCATTGACAGCCAAGAGACCCAGTACTTC. The chain combines TRBV28 with TRBJ2-5, with D possibly TRBD1 on 5 matching bases. The CDR3 loop spans 12 amino acids. The V gene's germline CDR1 is MDHEN and CDR2 SYDVKM. V lost 7 bases and J lost 1, with 7 bases in between.

The rearrangement links TRBV7-8 to TRBJ1-4, with 9 bases fitting TRBD1. CDR1 is SGHVS and CDR2 is FQNEAQ in the germline V gene. The CDR3 is made up of 18 amino acids. J gave up 4 bases and V 1 base, and 10 bases lay outside the gene matches. The CDR3 is CASSLDPGQGGGNEKLFF. The DNA for the CDR3 is TGTGCCAGCAGCTTAGACCCGGGACAGGGCGGGGGTAATGAAAAACTGTTTTTT. Variable domain in full (rest from reference TRBV7-8 and TRBJ1-4): GAGVSQSPRYKVAKRGQDVALRCDPISGHVSLFWYQQALGQGPEFLTYFQNEAQLDKSGLPSDRFFAERPEGSVSTLKIQRTQQEDSAVYLCASSLDPGQGGGNEKLFFGSGTQLSVL.

The rearrangement joins TRBV2 to TRBJ1-1; no clear D gene. Trimming took 11 bases from V and 6 from J, leaving 10 bases between them. The CDR3 contains 10 residues. CDR1 is SNHLY and CDR2 is FYNNEI in the germline V gene. CDR3 region: CAPIRPEAFF. The CDR3 DNA follows: TGTGCCCCCATCAGGCCTGAAGCTTTCTTT.

The chain recombines TRBV6-5 with TRBJ2-1; weak D call: TRBD1 (6 bases). This CDR3 contains 14 residues. Germline V lookup: CDR1 MNHEY, CDR2 SVGAGI. V lost 6 bases, J lost 12 bases, and 21 bases lay in between. CDR3 sequence reads: CASRRGRQSLGQFF. DNA for the CDR3: TGTGCCAGCAGAAGGGGGAGACAGAGTTTGGGGCAGTTCTTC.